The source of this TCR beta chain is a study of beta chain features in type 1 diabetes. Whole-study results and caveats: The study found fewer insertions and more deletions at VDJ junctions in type 1 diabetes patients. Compared to healthy donors, patients appeared to have naive, central memory and Treg TCRB repertoires that were more alike.

This clone was seen only a few times. The antigen is not known. Germline CDR1 MNHNS, CDR2 SASEGT. Germline trimming cut 6 bases from V and 6 bases from J; bases unmatched to any gene: 4. The CDR3 contains 12 residues. Cell sorting via CD45RO/CCR7/CD25/CD127/CD95/CD27 was performed to obtain CD4+ naive, central memory, regulatory and stem cell-like memory cells. The study reverse transcribed the entire isolated RNA, so it sequenced expressed TCRB transcripts. Only in-frame clones appear in the TCRdb table, and some are missing; sequencing was by immunoSEQ multiplex PCR. The table shows 200,000 to 250,000 clones, with 9% to 10% occurring only once.

The rearrangement joins TRBV6-1 to TRBJ2-5; 7 nucleotides align to TRBD1. This TCR was sampled from a woman younger than 30 in good health. Sequences were obtained from naive CD4+ T cells from blood. The CDR3: CASRGDSKTQYF. CDR3 bases: TGTGCCAGCAGGGGGGACAGCAAGACCCAGTACTTC.